The TCR beta chain under discussion was sequenced for a study of EBV T-cell therapy then PD-1 blockade in nasopharyngeal carcinoma. Germline CDR1 reads MNHEY; CDR2 reads SVGEGT. The length of the CDR3 is 16 residues. Trimming removed 2 bases from V and 0 bases from J; junction bases left unmatched: 7. Sequenced by immunoSEQ multiplex PCR; TCRdb stores in-frame clones only, minus some. Of about 19,000 clones in the sample, roughly 84% were seen once. As for treatment: AdE1-LMPpoly-expanded autologous EBV-specific T-cell therapy followed by anti-PD-1 nivolumab. This clone showed up just once. What it binds is unknown.

The sequence was collected from a man aged 35-49 years with nasopharyngeal carcinoma. The source material was CD8+ T cells from blood, sampled at roughly day 33 from a patient whose treatment included autologous EBV-specific T cells and nivolumab. This sequence joins TRBV6-2 or TRBV6-3 and TRBJ2-7, with TRBD2 identical over 7 bases. CDR3 nucleotide sequence: TGTGCCAGCAGTTACGAGGAGCGGGGCTACTCCTACGAGCAGTACTTC. It is translated as CASSYEERGYSYEQYF.